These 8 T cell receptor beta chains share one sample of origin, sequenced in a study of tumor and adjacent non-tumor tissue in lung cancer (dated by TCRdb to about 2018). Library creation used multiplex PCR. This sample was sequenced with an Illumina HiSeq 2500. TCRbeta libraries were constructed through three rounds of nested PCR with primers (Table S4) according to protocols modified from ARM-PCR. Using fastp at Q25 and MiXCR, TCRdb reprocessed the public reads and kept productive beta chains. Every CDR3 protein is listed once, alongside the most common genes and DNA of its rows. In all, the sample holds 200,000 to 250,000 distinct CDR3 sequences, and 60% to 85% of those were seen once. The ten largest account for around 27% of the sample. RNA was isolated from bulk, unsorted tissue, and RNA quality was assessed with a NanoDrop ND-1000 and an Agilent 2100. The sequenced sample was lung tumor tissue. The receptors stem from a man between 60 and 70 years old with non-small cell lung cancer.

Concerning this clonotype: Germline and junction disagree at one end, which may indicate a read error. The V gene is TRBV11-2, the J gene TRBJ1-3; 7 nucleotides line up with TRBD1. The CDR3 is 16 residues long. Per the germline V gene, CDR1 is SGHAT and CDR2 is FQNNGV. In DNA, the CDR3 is TGTACCAGCAGCGAACAGGGGTCGAGCTCTGGAAACACAATATACTTT. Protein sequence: CTSSEQGSSSGNTIYF.

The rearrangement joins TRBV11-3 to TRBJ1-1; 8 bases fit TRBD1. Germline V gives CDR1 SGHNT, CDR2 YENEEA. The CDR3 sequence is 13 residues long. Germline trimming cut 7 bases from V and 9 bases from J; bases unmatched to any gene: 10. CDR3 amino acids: CASTGQAGTKAFF. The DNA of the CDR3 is TGTGCCAGCACGGGACAGGCGGGGACTAAAGCTTTCTTT.

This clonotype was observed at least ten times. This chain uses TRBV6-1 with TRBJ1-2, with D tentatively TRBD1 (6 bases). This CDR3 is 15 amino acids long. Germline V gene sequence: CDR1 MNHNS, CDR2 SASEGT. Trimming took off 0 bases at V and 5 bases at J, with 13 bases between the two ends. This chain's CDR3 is CASSEAADRTYGYTF. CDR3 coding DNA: TGTGCCAGCAGTGAAGCAGCCGACAGGACATATGGCTACACCTTC.

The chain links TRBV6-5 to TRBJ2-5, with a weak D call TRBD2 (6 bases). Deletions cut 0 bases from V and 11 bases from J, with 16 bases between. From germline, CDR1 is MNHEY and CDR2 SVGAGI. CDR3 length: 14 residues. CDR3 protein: CASSYSGRVGRQYF. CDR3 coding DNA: TGTGCCAGCAGTTACTCGGGAAGGGTAGGGAGGCAGTACTTC.

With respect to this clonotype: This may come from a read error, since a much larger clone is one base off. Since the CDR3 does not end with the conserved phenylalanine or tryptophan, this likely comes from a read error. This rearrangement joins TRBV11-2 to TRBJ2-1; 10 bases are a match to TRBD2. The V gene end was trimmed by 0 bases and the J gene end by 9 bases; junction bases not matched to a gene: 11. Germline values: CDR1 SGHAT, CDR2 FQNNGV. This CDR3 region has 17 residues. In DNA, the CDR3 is TGTGCCAGCAGCTTAGAGGAACTAGCGGGGCTTTTAGGTGAGCAGTTCCTC. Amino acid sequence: CASSLEELAGLLGEQFL.

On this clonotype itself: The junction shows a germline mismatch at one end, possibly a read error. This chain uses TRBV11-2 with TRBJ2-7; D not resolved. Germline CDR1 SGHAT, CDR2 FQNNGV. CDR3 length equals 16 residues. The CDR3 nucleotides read TGTGCCATCAGCTTAGAGGTGGTGGCGTCCCCGAGGCAGCTGTACTTC. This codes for CAISLEVVASPRQLYF.

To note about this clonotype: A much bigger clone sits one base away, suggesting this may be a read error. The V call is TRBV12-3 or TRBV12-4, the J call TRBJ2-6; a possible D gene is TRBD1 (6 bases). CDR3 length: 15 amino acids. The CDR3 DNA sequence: TGTGCCAGCAGCCGCAGGGGCTCTGTGGCCAACGTCCTGACTTTC. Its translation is CASSRRGSVANVLTF.

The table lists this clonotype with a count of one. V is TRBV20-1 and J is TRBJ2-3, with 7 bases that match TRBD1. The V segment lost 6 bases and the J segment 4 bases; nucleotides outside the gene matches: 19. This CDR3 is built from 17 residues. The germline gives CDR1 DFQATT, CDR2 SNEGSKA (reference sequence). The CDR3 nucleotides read TGCAGTGCGTCTCTCCTTGAACAGGGGTCCCCCCCAGATACGCAGTATTTT. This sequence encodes CSASLLEQGSPPDTQYF.